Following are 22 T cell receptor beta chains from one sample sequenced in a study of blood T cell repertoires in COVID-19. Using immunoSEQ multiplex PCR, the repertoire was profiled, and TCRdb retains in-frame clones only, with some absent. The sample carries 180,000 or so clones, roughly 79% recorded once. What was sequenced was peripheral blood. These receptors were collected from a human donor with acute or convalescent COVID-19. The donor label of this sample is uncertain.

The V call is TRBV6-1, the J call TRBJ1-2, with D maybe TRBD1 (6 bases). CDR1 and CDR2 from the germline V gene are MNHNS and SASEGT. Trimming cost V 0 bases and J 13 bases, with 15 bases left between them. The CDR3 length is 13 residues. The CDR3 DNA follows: TGTGCCAGCAGTGAAGCGCCACAGGGTTCTTTCACCTTC. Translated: CASSEAPQGSFTF.

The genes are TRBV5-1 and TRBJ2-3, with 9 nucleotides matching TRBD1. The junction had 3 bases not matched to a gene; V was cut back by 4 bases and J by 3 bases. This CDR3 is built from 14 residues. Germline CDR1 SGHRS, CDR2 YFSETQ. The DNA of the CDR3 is TGCGCCAGCAGCCGTGGACAGGGGACAGATACGCAGTATTTT. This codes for CASSRGQGTDTQYF.

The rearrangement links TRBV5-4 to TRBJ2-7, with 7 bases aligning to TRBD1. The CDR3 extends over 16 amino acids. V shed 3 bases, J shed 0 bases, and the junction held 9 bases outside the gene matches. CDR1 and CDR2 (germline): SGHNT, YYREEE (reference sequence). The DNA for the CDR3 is TGTGCCAGCAGCTGGCGACAGGGCCCAAGCTCCTACGAGCAGTACTTC. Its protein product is CASSWRQGPSSYEQYF.

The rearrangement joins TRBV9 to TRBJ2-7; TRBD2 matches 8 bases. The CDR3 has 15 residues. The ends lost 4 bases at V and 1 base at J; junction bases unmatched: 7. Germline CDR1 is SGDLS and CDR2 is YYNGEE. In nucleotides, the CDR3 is TGTGCCAGCAGCTTCTTAGCGGGGCCTTCCTACGAGCAGTACTTC. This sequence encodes CASSFLAGPSYEQYF.

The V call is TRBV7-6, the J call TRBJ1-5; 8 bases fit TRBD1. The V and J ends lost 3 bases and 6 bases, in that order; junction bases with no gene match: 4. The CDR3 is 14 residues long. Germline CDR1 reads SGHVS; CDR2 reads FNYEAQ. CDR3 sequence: CASSFGQGGQPQHF. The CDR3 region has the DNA TGTGCCAGCAGCTTCGGACAGGGTGGTCAGCCCCAGCATTTT.

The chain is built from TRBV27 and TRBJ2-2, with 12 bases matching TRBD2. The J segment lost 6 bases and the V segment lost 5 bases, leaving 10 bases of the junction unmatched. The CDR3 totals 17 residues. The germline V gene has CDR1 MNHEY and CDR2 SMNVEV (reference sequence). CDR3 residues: CASSPPLLAGGPGELFF. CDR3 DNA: TGTGCCAGCAGTCCCCCTCTCCTAGCGGGAGGGCCCGGGGAGCTGTTTTTT.

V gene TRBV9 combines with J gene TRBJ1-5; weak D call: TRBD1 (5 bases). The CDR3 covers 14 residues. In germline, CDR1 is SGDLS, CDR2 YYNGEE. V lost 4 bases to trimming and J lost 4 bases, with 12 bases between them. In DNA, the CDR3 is TGTGCCAGCAGCACAGGCTTCGGGAATCAGCCCCAGCATTTT. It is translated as CASSTGFGNQPQHF. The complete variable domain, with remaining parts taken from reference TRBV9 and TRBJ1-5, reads DSGVTQTPKHLITATGQRVTLRCSPRSGDLSVYWYQQSLDQGLQFLIQYYNGEERAKGNILERFSAQQFPDLHSELNLSSLELGDSALYFCASSTGFGNQPQHFGDGTRLSIL.

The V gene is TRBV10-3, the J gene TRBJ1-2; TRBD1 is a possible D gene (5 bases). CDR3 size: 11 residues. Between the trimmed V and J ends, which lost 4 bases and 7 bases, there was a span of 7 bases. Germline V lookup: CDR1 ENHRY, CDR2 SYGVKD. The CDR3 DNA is TGTGCCATCAGTGGGGGGGTTGGCTACACCTTC. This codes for CAISGGVGYTF.

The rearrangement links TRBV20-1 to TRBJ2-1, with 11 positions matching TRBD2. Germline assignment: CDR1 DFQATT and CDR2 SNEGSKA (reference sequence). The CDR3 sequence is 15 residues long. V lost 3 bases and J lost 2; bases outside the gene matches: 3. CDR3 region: CSASSGRGPYNEQFF. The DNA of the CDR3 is TGCAGTGCTAGTAGCGGGAGGGGCCCCTACAATGAGCAGTTCTTC.

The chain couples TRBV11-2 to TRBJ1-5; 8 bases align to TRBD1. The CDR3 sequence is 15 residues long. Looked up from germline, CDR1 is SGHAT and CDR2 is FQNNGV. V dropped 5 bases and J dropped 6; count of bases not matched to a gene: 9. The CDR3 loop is CASSDRTGIVQPQHF. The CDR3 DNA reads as TGTGCCAGCAGCGATCGGACAGGGATCGTTCAGCCCCAGCATTTT.

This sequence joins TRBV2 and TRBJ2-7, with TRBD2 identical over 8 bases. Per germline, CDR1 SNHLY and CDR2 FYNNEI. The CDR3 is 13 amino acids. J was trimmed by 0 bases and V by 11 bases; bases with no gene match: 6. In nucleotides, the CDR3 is TGTGCCGGGTCTAGCGGGCGCTCCTACGAGCAGTACTTC. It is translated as CAGSSGRSYEQYF. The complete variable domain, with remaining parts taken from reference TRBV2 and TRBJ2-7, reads EPEVTQTPSHQVTQMGQEVILRCVPISNHLYFYWYRQILGQKVEFLVSFYNNEISEKSEIFDDQFSVERPDGSNFTLKIRSTKLEDSAMYFCAGSSGRSYEQYFGPGTRLTVT.

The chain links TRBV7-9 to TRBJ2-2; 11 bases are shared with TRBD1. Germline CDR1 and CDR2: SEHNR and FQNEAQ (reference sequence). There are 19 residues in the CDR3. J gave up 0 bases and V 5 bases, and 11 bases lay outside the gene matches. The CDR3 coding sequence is TGTGCCAGCAGCACCTCTCGGACAGGGGGCTCTACGAACACCGGGGAGCTGTTTTTT. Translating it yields CASSTSRTGGSTNTGELFF.

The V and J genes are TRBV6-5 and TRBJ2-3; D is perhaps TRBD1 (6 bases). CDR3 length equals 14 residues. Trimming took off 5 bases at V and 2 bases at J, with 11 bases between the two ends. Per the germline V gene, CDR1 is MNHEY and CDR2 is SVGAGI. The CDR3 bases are TGTGCCAGCAGTCGTAACAGGGACACAGATACGCAGTATTTT. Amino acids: CASSRNRDTDTQYF.

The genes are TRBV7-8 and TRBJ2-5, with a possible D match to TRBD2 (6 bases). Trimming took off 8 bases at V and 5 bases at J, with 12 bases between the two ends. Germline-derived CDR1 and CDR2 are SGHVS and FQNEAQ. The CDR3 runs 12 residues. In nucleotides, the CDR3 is TGTGCCAGCGCCGGAGGGCGTGAGACCCAGTACTTC. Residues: CASAGGRETQYF.

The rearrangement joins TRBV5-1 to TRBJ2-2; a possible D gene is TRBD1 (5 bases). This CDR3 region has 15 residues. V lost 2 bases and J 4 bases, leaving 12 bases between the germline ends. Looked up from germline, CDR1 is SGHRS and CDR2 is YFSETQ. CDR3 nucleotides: TGCGCCAGCAGCTTCCGCCAGGGAAGCACCGGGGAGCTGTTTTTT. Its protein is CASSFRQGSTGELFF.

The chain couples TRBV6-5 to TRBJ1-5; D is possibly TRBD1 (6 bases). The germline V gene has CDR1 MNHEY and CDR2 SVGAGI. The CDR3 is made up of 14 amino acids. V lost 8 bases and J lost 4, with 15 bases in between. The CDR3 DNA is TGTGCCAGCGCGGAGGCAGGGGCTAATCAGCCCCAGCATTTT. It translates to CASAEAGANQPQHF.

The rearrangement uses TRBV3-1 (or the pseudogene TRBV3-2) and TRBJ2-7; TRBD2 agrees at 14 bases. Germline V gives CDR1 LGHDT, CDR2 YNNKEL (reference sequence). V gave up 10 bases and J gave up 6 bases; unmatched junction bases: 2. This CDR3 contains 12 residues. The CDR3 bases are TGTGCCACGACTAGCGGGAGGGGCGAGCAGTACTTC. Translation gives CATTSGRGEQYF.

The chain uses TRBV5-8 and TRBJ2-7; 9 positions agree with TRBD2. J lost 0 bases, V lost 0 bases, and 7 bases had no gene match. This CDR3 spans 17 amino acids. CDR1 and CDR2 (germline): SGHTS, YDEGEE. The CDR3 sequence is CASSLVATSGLSYEQYF. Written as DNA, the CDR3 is TGTGCCAGCAGCTTGGTCGCGACTAGCGGACTCTCCTACGAGCAGTACTTC.

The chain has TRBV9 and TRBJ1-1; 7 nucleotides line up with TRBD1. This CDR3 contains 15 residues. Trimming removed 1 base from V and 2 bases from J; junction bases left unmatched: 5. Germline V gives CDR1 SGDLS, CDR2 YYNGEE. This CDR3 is CASSVNDRVNTEAFF. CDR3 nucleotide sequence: TGTGCCAGCAGCGTAAACGACAGGGTTAACACTGAAGCTTTCTTT.

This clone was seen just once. CDR3 region: CASIPGQGAYEQYF. DNA for the CDR3: TGTGCCAGCATTCCGGGACAGGGGGCCTACGAGCAGTACTTC. The chain has TRBV28 and TRBJ2-7; TRBD1 matches at 11 bases. J gave up 2 bases and V 7 bases, and 4 bases lay outside the gene matches. The CDR3 is made up of 14 amino acids. The germline CDR1 and CDR2 sequences are MDHEN and SYDVKM.

The CDR3 nucleotides read TGTGCCAGCAGGCCCGGGACATCCGCGTACGAGCAGTACTTC. This encodes CASRPGTSAYEQYF. The chain is built from TRBV7-9 and TRBJ2-7; perhaps TRBD1 as D (6 bases). Germline V gene data show CDR1 as SEHNR and CDR2 as FQNEAQ (reference sequence). V was trimmed by 6 bases and J by 4 bases, leaving 16 bases between them. The CDR3 consists of 14 residues.

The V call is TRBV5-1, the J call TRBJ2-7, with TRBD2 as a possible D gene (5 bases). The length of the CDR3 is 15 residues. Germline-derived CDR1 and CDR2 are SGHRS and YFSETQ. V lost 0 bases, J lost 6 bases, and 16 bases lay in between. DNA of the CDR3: TGCGCCAGCAGCTTGGACGGGGTAGTGGGTCGCGAGCAGTACTTC. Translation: CASSLDGVVGREQYF.